Below, 29 T cell receptor beta chains from the same sample are listed, as sequenced in a study of blood T cells in healthy people across ages. Combining a sample-barcoded 5' primer with a J-beta primer mix, a second PCR ran for roughly 6 to 12 cycles. TCRdb independently ran MiXCR on the 5' RACE reads; one entry per CDR3 protein. The profile shows about 680,000 distinct CDR3 sequences, more than 40% of them singletons. Input material: blood. The receptors stem from a woman aged 60-75 years in good health.

The genes are TRBV5-1 and TRBJ2-2; D not resolved. Trimming left V 0 bases short and J 9 bases short, with 9 bases between. This CDR3 comprises 13 residues. Germline values: CDR1 SGHRS, CDR2 YFSETQ. The chain's CDR3 is CASSLGPDRELFF. The CDR3 DNA reads TGCGCCAGCAGCTTGGGACCCGACCGGGAGCTGTTTTTT. The whole variable domain, filled in from reference TRBV5-1 and TRBJ2-2, reads KAGVTQTPRYLIKTRGQQVTLSCSPISGHRSVSWYQQTPGQGLQFLFEYFSETQRNKGNFPGRFSGRQFSNSRSEMNVSTLELGDSALYLCASSLGPDRELFFGEGSRLTVL.

This clonotype was seen ten or more times. The V gene is TRBV20-1, the J gene TRBJ2-5; D call uncertain. V lost 3 bases to trimming and J lost 5 bases, with 10 bases between them. The germline gives CDR1 DFQATT, CDR2 SNEGSKA (reference sequence). The CDR3 consists of 12 residues. This CDR3 is CSARPKAETQYF. The CDR3 DNA sequence: TGCAGTGCTAGGCCTAAAGCGGAGACCCAGTACTTC.

V usage is TRBV12-3 or TRBV12-4 and J usage is TRBJ1-2; TRBD1 might be the D (5 bases). This CDR3 comprises 12 residues. Deletions cut 3 bases from V and 12 bases from J, with 14 bases between. The CDR3, as DNA: TGTGCCAGCAGTTTGGGGGGTGCGTACGACACCTTC. This codes for CASSLGGAYDTF.

This clonotype turned up a few times. The chain uses TRBV4-3 and TRBJ2-3; D unclear. This CDR3 has 16 residues. V was pared by 0 bases and J by 4 bases, with 14 bases between. The V gene's germline CDR1 is LGHNA and CDR2 YSLEER. The CDR3 loop is CASSQDPRVLADTQYF. The CDR3 nucleotides are TGCGCCAGCAGCCAAGATCCCCGGGTTCTGGCAGATACGCAGTATTTT.

The DNA for the CDR3 is TGTGCCAGCAACTCAAGCCGGGGGGGAACAGATACGCAGTATTTT. Protein: CASNSSRGGTDTQYF. The chain recombines TRBV12-3 or TRBV12-4 with TRBJ2-3; 8 bases fit TRBD2. The CDR3 spans 15 residues. Unmatched junction bases numbered 9, after V lost 7 bases and J lost 3 bases.

This clonotype was seen more than once but under ten times. The J gene is TRBJ2-7, the V gene TRBV12-3 or TRBV12-4; the match to TRBD1 covers 9 bases. There are 15 residues in the CDR3. V trimming: 6 bases; J trimming: 2 bases; junction bases outside the gene matches: 8. CDR3 in DNA: TGTGCCAGCAGCCGGGTTGGGGACAGGGCCTACGAGCAGTACTTC. Residues: CASSRVGDRAYEQYF.

V usage is TRBV20-1 and J usage is TRBJ2-2, with D maybe TRBD2 (6 bases). CDR1 DFQATT and CDR2 SNEGSKA come from the germline V gene (reference sequence). The CDR3 has 16 amino acids. V was pared by 0 bases and J by 6 bases, with 17 bases between. CDR3 sequence (DNA): TGCAGTGCTAGAGACGGCGGCCGACCGGGGGCCGGGGAGCTGTTTTTT. Translation gives CSARDGGRPGAGELFF.

The V call is TRBV20-1, the J call TRBJ2-7, with D tentatively TRBD1 (5 bases). V shed 4 bases and J shed 11 bases, with 9 bases lying between them. This CDR3 has 9 residues. Germline CDR1 reads DFQATT; CDR2 reads SNEGSKA (reference sequence). DNA of the CDR3: TGCAGTGCTAACCTAGGGGAGTACTTC. It encodes CSANLGEYF.

The chain has TRBV29-1 and TRBJ2-5; TRBD1 is a possible D gene (6 bases). This CDR3 is 14 amino acids long. Germline loops: CDR1 SQVTM, CDR2 ANQGSEA. Trimming shortened V by 1 base and J by 11 bases, and 20 bases separated the two germline ends. The chain's CDR3 is CSVEGWTVQNEQYF. CDR3 bases: TGCAGCGTTGAAGGTTGGACAGTTCAAAATGAGCAGTACTTC.

The chain employs TRBV20-1 and TRBJ2-5, with 7 bases aligning to TRBD1. The tail of the sequence fits TRBJ2-7 better, so the J call may be wrong. The CDR3 totals 13 residues. Per germline, CDR1 DFQATT and CDR2 SNEGSKA (reference sequence). CDR3 DNA: TGCAGTGCTAACTGGGACAGCCTCTACGAGCAGTACTTC. Protein: CSANWDSLYEQYF.

The gene calls are TRBV20-1 and TRBJ2-3, with a tentative D call TRBD2 (6 bases). The CDR3 runs 15 residues. The germline CDR1 and CDR2 sequences are DFQATT and SNEGSKA (reference sequence). The CDR3 region is CTARRFSGSTDTQYF. In DNA, the CDR3 is TGCACGGCTAGAAGGTTCAGCGGGAGCACAGATACGCAGTATTTT.

The V gene is TRBV5-1, the J gene TRBJ2-5; weak D call: TRBD2 (5 bases). The better agreement between TRBJ2-7 and the DNA end casts doubt on the J call. CDR3 length: 13 residues. The V gene's germline CDR1 is SGHRS and CDR2 YFSETQ. The CDR3 is CASSLGENREQYF. In nucleotides, the CDR3 is TGCGCCAGCAGCCTCGGGGAAAACCGCGAGCAGTACTTC.

The table lists this clonotype with a few counts. The rearrangement joins TRBV27 to TRBJ2-1; a possible D gene is TRBD2 (6 bases). V gave up 0 bases and J gave up 9 bases, with 9 bases separating them. Germline V gene lookup returns CDR1 MNHEY and CDR2 SMNVEV (reference sequence). This CDR3 region has 13 residues. This CDR3 is CASSLSWGGEQFF. The CDR3 DNA reads TGTGCCAGCAGTTTATCTTGGGGAGGTGAGCAGTTCTTC.

This clonotype was seen only once. This sequence joins TRBV5-4 and TRBJ2-3; maybe TRBD1 (6 bases). V lost 5 bases and J lost 5, with 15 bases in between. CDR1 is SGHNT and CDR2 is YYREEE in the germline V gene (reference sequence). This CDR3 contains 14 residues. CDR3 protein: CASSRTVMEDTQYF. The CDR3 DNA is TGTGCCAGCAGTAGGACAGTCATGGAAGATACGCAGTATTTT.

This clonotype was picked up one time. This chain joins TRBV7-2 and TRBJ2-7, with 7 nucleotides matching TRBD2. CDR3 length: 14 residues. Germline CDR1 is SGHTA and CDR2 is FQGNSA. The V and J ends lost 2 bases and 3 bases, in that order; junction bases with no gene match: 4. In nucleotides, the CDR3 is TGTGCCAGCAGCTTAATTGCGGGGGACTACGAGCAGTACTTC. Protein: CASSLIAGDYEQYF.

Only a few counts were recorded for this clonotype. The chain employs TRBV7-9 and TRBJ2-3, with unresolved D. V lost 5 bases to trimming and J lost 1 base, with 13 bases between them. The CDR3 extends over 15 amino acids. CDR1 and CDR2 (germline): SEHNR, FQNEAQ (reference sequence). Here the CDR3 DNA reads TGTGCCAGCAGCGCAAGTTCCAGCGGCACAGATACGCAGTATTTT. Translation gives CASSASSSGTDTQYF.

This clonotype showed up just a few times. This chain joins TRBV6-5 and TRBJ2-7, with TRBD2 matching over 13 bases. The ends lost 5 bases at V and 5 bases at J; junction bases unmatched: 9. Per germline, CDR1 MNHEY and CDR2 SVGAGI. The CDR3 consists of 16 residues. This chain's CDR3 is CASSRGLAGTNHEQYF. CDR3 DNA: TGTGCCAGCAGTAGGGGACTAGCGGGAACTAACCACGAGCAGTACTTC.

The chain uses TRBV25-1 and TRBJ2-7; D tentatively fits TRBD1 or TRBD2 (6 bases each). Per germline, CDR1 MGHDK and CDR2 SYGVNS. The ends were cut back, 1 base at V and 0 bases at J, with 16 bases in the middle. This CDR3 comprises 17 residues. DNA for the CDR3: TGTGCCAGCAGTGAATTTATCGGGGGCACGAGCTCCTACGAGCAGTACTTC. Translation: CASSEFIGGTSSYEQYF.

The sample holds a few counts of this clonotype. The genes are TRBV5-5 and TRBJ2-6; the D is unclear. The germline CDR1 and CDR2 sequences are SGHKS and YYEKEE (reference sequence). The CDR3 sequence is 16 residues long. Trimming removed 2 bases from V and 1 base from J, with 10 bases in between. The DNA of the CDR3 is TGTGCCAGCAGCTTTGCAGAAACTTCTGGGGCCAACGTCCTGACTTTC. The encoded protein is CASSFAETSGANVLTF.

This clonotype showed up many times. The chain employs TRBV20-1 and TRBJ2-7, with D perhaps matching TRBD1 or TRBD2 (5 bases each). The CDR3 has 15 residues. The germline V gene has CDR1 DFQATT and CDR2 SNEGSKA (reference sequence). Deletions cut 0 bases from V and 5 bases from J, with 17 bases between. CDR3 coding DNA: TGCAGTGCTAGAGATGAGGGGACCAGAGGGGACGAGCAGTACTTC. It codes for CSARDEGTRGDEQYF.

This clonotype came up a few times. The chain carries TRBV7-2 and TRBJ2-3, with a weak D call TRBD1 (5 bases). Trimming left V 5 bases short and J 6 bases short, with 12 bases between. Germline assignment: CDR1 SGHTA and CDR2 FQGNSA. CDR3 size: 13 residues. The CDR3 protein is CASSRQLEDTQYF. The CDR3 DNA is TGTGCCAGCAGCCGACAGCTTGAGGATACGCAGTATTTT.

The J gene is TRBJ2-1, the V gene TRBV20-1; D perhaps matches TRBD2 (6 bases). Trimming left V 6 bases short and J 6 bases short, with 21 bases between. This CDR3 spans 15 amino acids. The germline gives CDR1 DFQATT, CDR2 SNEGSKA (reference sequence). CDR3 in amino acids: CSAPGWQAGINEQFF. DNA for the CDR3: TGCAGTGCCCCCGGCTGGCAGGCGGGGATCAATGAGCAGTTCTTC.

The rearrangement links TRBV18 to TRBJ2-5, with 8 bases that match TRBD2. CDR3 length equals 16 residues. Germline V gives CDR1 KGHSH, CDR2 LQKENI. Trimming took 0 bases from V and 3 from J; bases not matched to a gene: 6. DNA of the CDR3: TGTGCCAGCTCACCACCCGAAACTAGCGGAAAAGAGACCCAGTACTTC. This encodes CASSPPETSGKETQYF. Supplemented by reference TRBV18 and TRBJ2-5, the full variable domain reads NAGVMQNPRHLVRRRGQEARLRCSPMKGHSHVYWYRQLPEEGLKFMVYLQKENIIDESGMPKERFSAEFPKEGPSILRIQQVVRGDSAAYFCASSPPETSGKETQYFGPGTRLLVL.

In this sample, this clonotype turned up once. V and J are TRBV20-1 and TRBJ2-1; 12 bases are shared with TRBD1. V shed 5 bases, J shed 9 bases, and the junction held 14 bases outside the gene matches. CDR3 length: 16 residues. Germline-derived CDR1 and CDR2 are DFQATT and SNEGSKA (reference sequence). Written as DNA, the CDR3 is TGCAGTGCTGAATCGGGACAGGGGGCGTGGGGGGGTGAGCAGTTCTTC. It is translated as CSAESGQGAWGGEQFF.

The chain carries TRBV10-3 and TRBJ1-1, with D tentatively TRBD1 (5 bases). This CDR3 has 15 residues. V lost 2 bases to trimming and J lost 4 bases, with 14 bases between them. Germline CDR1 and CDR2: ENHRY and SYGVKD. CDR3 residues: CAISEDSGAGTEAFF. The CDR3 DNA reads TGTGCCATCAGTGAGGACTCCGGGGCGGGCACTGAAGCTTTCTTT.

This clonotype is medium-sized. This chain links TRBV3-1 with TRBJ2-2, with 9 bases fitting TRBD1. The ends lost 6 bases at V and 1 base at J; junction bases unmatched: 6. The germline gives CDR1 LGHDT, CDR2 YNNKEL (reference sequence). This CDR3 spans 16 amino acids. The CDR3 loop reads CASRKQDRGNTGELFF. In nucleotides, the CDR3 is TGTGCCAGCAGAAAACAGGACAGGGGGAACACCGGGGAGCTGTTTTTT.

This clonotype has just a few counts. V is TRBV7-2 and J is TRBJ2-7; 8 positions agree with TRBD2. This CDR3 is built from 16 residues. The germline CDR1 and CDR2 sequences are SGHTA and FQGNSA. Trimming at V came to 0 bases and at J to 7 bases, leaving 11 bases not matched to a gene. The CDR3 reads CASSLAGPAGVGEQYF. The CDR3 DNA reads TGTGCCAGCAGCTTAGCAGGCCCAGCGGGAGTGGGTGAGCAGTACTTC.

The chain joins TRBV3-1 to TRBJ1-1; TRBD1 aligns across 10 bases. The CDR3 has 15 amino acids. Germline trimming cut 2 bases from V and 11 bases from J; bases unmatched to any gene: 11. Germline CDR1 is LGHDT and CDR2 is YNNKEL (reference sequence). The CDR3 DNA reads TGTGCCAGCAGCCAACCCGGGAGACAGGGGGCCGGCGCTTTCTTT. It translates to CASSQPGRQGAGAFF.

As to this clonotype: A clone one base away is much larger, so this may be a read error. This chain connects TRBV9 to TRBJ2-5, with TRBD2 identical over 8 bases. Germline V gives CDR1 SGDLS, CDR2 YYNGEE. CDR3 length: 15 amino acids. The CDR3, as DNA: TGTGCCAGCAGCGTAGATACTAGCGGCCAAGGGACCCAGTACTTC. It encodes CASSVDTSGQGTQYF. The complete variable domain, with remaining parts taken from reference TRBV9 and TRBJ2-5, reads DSGVTQTPKHLITATGQRVTLRCSPRSGDLSVYWYQQSLDQGLQFLIQYYNGEERAKGNILERFSAQQFPDLHSELNLSSLELGDSALYFCASSVDTSGQGTQYFGPGTRLLVL.